Each of the 22 T cell receptor beta chains below was sequenced from the same sample in a study of CD8 T cells in Susac syndrome. Reverse transcription of 0.5 to 1 ug RNA was performed with random hexamers. TCRdb independently ran MiXCR on the immunoSEQ multiplex PCR reads; one entry per CDR3 protein. The sample holds some 300,000 distinct CDR3 sequences, about 82% seen once. Specimen: CD8+ T cells from PBMCs. The receptor set was obtained from a human donor with multiple sclerosis.

This clonotype was counted once. V usage is TRBV20-1 and J usage is TRBJ1-2; TRBD1 is a possible D gene (6 bases). V was shortened by 3 bases and J by 5 bases, with 25 bases between the two germline ends. The CDR3 runs to 17 residues. CDR1 and CDR2 (germline): DFQATT, SNEGSKA (reference sequence). The DNA for the CDR3 is TGCAGTGCTAGTACGCTAGGGGGACCCTACTTCGGGTATGGCTACACCTTC. It encodes CSASTLGGPYFGYGYTF.

The V call is TRBV28, the J call TRBJ2-1, with a weak D call TRBD2 (5 bases). V lost 9 bases, J lost 2 bases, and 11 bases lay in between. Per the germline V gene, CDR1 is MDHEN and CDR2 is SYDVKM. The CDR3 contains 13 residues. The CDR3 coding sequence is TGTGCCAGTCGCATGACTACCTACAATGAGCAGTTCTTC. Protein product: CASRMTTYNEQFF.

The chain is built from TRBV9 and TRBJ1-2; D is ambiguous. The germline CDR1 and CDR2 sequences are SGDLS and YYNGEE. This CDR3 region has 16 residues. Trimming left V 4 bases short and J 0 bases short, with 16 bases between. The CDR3 sequence: CASSTSGGLTNYGYTF. The CDR3 coding sequence is TGTGCCAGCAGCACCTCGGGAGGTCTGACTAACTATGGCTACACCTTC.

V is TRBV24-1 and J is TRBJ2-3; either TRBD1 or TRBD2 may supply D (5 bases each). Per germline, CDR1 KGHDR and CDR2 SFDVKD. V lost 4 bases, J lost 10 bases, and 23 bases lay in between. The CDR3 consists of 16 residues. In DNA, the CDR3 is TGTGCCACCAGTGAGGTTGTGGCAAAGACCGGGACCTCGCAGTATTTT. This encodes CATSEVVAKTGTSQYF.

The chain joins TRBV25-1 to TRBJ1-1; no firm D call. CDR3 length: 12 residues. Per germline, CDR1 MGHDK and CDR2 SYGVNS. The V end was cut by 3 bases, the J end by 11 bases, with 13 bases between. CDR3: CASSDLGSWAFF. The CDR3 DNA reads as TGTGCCAGCAGTGACCTTGGGAGTTGGGCTTTCTTT.

The chain is built from TRBV20-1 and TRBJ2-4; 8 bases match TRBD2. Unmatched junction bases numbered 14, after V lost 5 bases and J lost 8 bases. This CDR3 spans 15 amino acids. The germline CDR1 and CDR2 sequences are DFQATT and SNEGSKA (reference sequence). The CDR3 DNA sequence: TGCAGTGCTCGCGGGGGGTACCCCCAGAGGGACATTCAGTACTTC. The encoded protein is CSARGGYPQRDIQYF.

The chain has TRBV27 and TRBJ2-7, with a possible D match to TRBD1 (6 bases). The V gene lost 4 bases and the J gene lost 3 bases, with 22 bases spanning the gap. The CDR3 runs to 17 residues. Germline V gene sequence: CDR1 MNHEY, CDR2 SMNVEV (reference sequence). CDR3 bases: TGTGCCAGCAGTTCCGAGACAGGTCTACTCAAGTTCTACGAGCAGTACTTC. Its protein is CASSSETGLLKFYEQYF.

Points on this clonotype: One end of the junction is discordant with germline, which a read error may explain. V is TRBV7-9 and J is TRBJ2-5; 8 nucleotides agree with TRBD1. The DNA end lines up better with TRBJ2-7; the J call may be wrong. Germline loops: CDR1 SEHNR, CDR2 FQNEAQ (reference sequence). The CDR3 has 17 residues. CDR3 loop: CTSSLPRTGPSFHEQYF. In nucleotides, the CDR3 is TGTACCAGCAGCTTACCCCGGACAGGGCCCTCCTTTCACGAGCAGTACTTC.

J is TRBJ2-2 and V is TRBV24-1; D possibly corresponds to TRBD2 (5 bases). The germline gives CDR1 KGHDR, CDR2 SFDVKD. Trimming stripped 2 bases from V and 6 bases from J, with 12 bases between. The CDR3 runs to 15 residues. DNA for the CDR3: TGTGCCACCAGTGATTCCGGGGTTCGGTCCGGGGAGCTGTTTTTT. Encoded protein: CATSDSGVRSGELFF.

The chain is built from TRBV5-1 and TRBJ1-2; possibly TRBD1 for D (6 bases). CDR3 size: 16 residues. Looked up from germline, CDR1 is SGHRS and CDR2 is YFSETQ. V gave up 3 bases and J gave up 3 bases, with 18 bases separating them. CDR3 residues: CASSSTGQKMDYGYTF. Written as DNA, the CDR3 is TGCGCCAGCAGCTCGACGGGACAAAAAATGGACTATGGCTACACCTTC.

The rearrangement uses TRBV27 and TRBJ2-1; 16 bases match TRBD2. The CDR3 consists of 19 residues. Germline V CDR1 and CDR2: MNHEY, SMNVEV (reference sequence). J lost 3 bases, V lost 6 bases, and 11 bases had no gene match. This chain's CDR3 is CASSQGLAGGSYGYNEQFF. DNA for the CDR3: TGTGCCAGCAGCCAGGGACTAGCGGGAGGGTCCTATGGCTACAATGAGCAGTTCTTC.

This chain connects TRBV19 to TRBJ1-3, with no clear D. This CDR3 comprises 13 residues. Germline V gives CDR1 LNHDA, CDR2 SQIVND (reference sequence). V lost 3 bases to trimming and J lost 2 bases, with 5 bases between them. This CDR3 reads CASSIQAGNTIYF. The CDR3 coding sequence is TGTGCCAGTAGTATTCAAGCTGGAAACACCATATATTTT.

The chain uses TRBV5-6 and TRBJ2-1, with 11 nucleotides matching TRBD2. The germline gives CDR1 SGHDT, CDR2 YYEEEE. The CDR3 runs to 16 residues. After removal of 4 bases from V and 4 bases from J, the junction contained 7 bases not matched to a gene. The CDR3 coding sequence is TGTGCCAGCAGCGAGGCTACTAGCGGGAGATACAATGAGCAGTTCTTC. Its translation: CASSEATSGRYNEQFF.

J is TRBJ2-7 and V is TRBV11-2; D may be TRBD1 (5 bases). The CDR3 totals 14 residues. CDR1 is SGHAT, CDR2 FQNNGV, per germline. Trimming stripped 3 bases from V and 2 bases from J, with 11 bases between. The CDR3 bases are TGTGCCAGCAGCTTGACACCGACAGCCTACGAGCAGTACTTC. Protein product: CASSLTPTAYEQYF.

This clonotype was observed a single time. The rearrangement links TRBV11-2 to TRBJ2-1; 13 nucleotides agree with TRBD2. V trimming: 5 bases; J trimming: 4 bases; junction bases outside the gene matches: 8. CDR1 SGHAT and CDR2 FQNNGV come from the germline V gene. The CDR3 sequence is 17 residues long. The CDR3 sequence is CASSLGTSGIFYNEQFF. The CDR3 nucleotides read TGTGCCAGCAGCCTCGGGACTAGCGGGATTTTTTACAATGAGCAGTTCTTC.

This rearrangement joins TRBV6-5 to TRBJ1-6, with D possibly being TRBD1 (5 bases). The CDR3 totals 17 residues. The germline V gene encodes CDR1 MNHEY and CDR2 SVGAGI. V lost 0 bases and J lost 7, with 16 bases in between. CDR3 sequence (DNA): TGTGCCAGCAGTTACTCGCATCTTCAGGGAGGAAATTCACCCCTCCACTTT. Protein: CASSYSHLQGGNSPLHF.

The V call is TRBV4-3, the J call TRBJ2-1; 9 nucleotides match TRBD2. Germline trimming cut 2 bases from V and 4 bases from J; bases unmatched to any gene: 12. Per germline, CDR1 LGHNA and CDR2 YSLEER. CDR3 length equals 18 residues. The CDR3 sequence is CASSQIIIAGASYNEQFF. In DNA, the CDR3 is TGCGCCAGCAGCCAAATTATAATAGCGGGAGCTTCTTACAATGAGCAGTTCTTC.

The CDR3 DNA reads as TGTGCCTGGAGTGTACCGGGGAGGGCGGGAGGCGATGAGCAGTTCTTC. It yields the protein CAWSVPGRAGGDEQFF. The J gene is TRBJ2-1, the V gene TRBV30; 8 bases are a match to TRBD2. Germline V gene data show CDR1 as GTSNPN and CDR2 as SVGIG (reference sequence). The CDR3 is 16 amino acids. The V gene end was trimmed by 0 bases and the J gene end by 8 bases; junction bases not matched to a gene: 12.

This clonotype was counted between two and nine times. V and J are TRBV14 and TRBJ2-7; D may be TRBD1 or TRBD2 (5 bases each). This CDR3 is 16 amino acids long. The germline V gene encodes CDR1 SGHDN and CDR2 FVKESK. Trimming removed 3 bases at V and 3 bases at J, with 18 bases between. The CDR3, as DNA: TGTGCCAGCAGCCAGTCCGGGGTCGGAAGGGGCTACGAGCAGTACTTC. It specifies CASSQSGVGRGYEQYF.

The CDR3 region is CASSETVAAGAHLNEQFF. The CDR3, as DNA: TGTGCCAGCAGTGAAACAGTCGCGGCGGGTGCCCACCTCAATGAGCAGTTCTTC. The genes are TRBV2 and TRBJ2-1, with D tentatively TRBD2 (5 bases). Per the germline V gene, CDR1 is SNHLY and CDR2 is FYNNEI. This CDR3 has 18 residues. Trimming removed 2 bases at V and 6 bases at J, with 23 bases between.

The V call is TRBV29-1, the J call TRBJ1-2; 9 bases are a match to TRBD1. Germline values: CDR1 SQVTM, CDR2 ANQGSEA. There are 15 residues in the CDR3. The V and J ends lost 2 bases and 4 bases, in that order; junction bases with no gene match: 8. CDR3 region: CSVETTGGEGYGYTF. CDR3 coding DNA: TGCAGCGTTGAAACTACAGGGGGCGAGGGCTATGGCTACACCTTC.

The chain couples TRBV29-1 to TRBJ2-7; 7 nucleotides agree with TRBD2. The CDR3 consists of 13 residues. Germline-derived CDR1 and CDR2 are SQVTM and ANQGSEA. The CDR3 loop reads CAGGGSPSYEQYF. The DNA for the CDR3 is TGCGCCGGCGGCGGGAGCCCCTCCTACGAGCAGTACTTC.